This entry lists 14 T cell receptor beta chains sequenced from one sample in a study of blood T cells in healthy people across ages. Primed by a sample-barcoded 5' primer and a J-beta primer mix, a second PCR proceeded for roughly 7 to 12 cycles. TCRdb redid the calling of the 5' RACE reads with MiXCR, one entry per CDR3 protein. The sample carries approximately 810,000 distinct CDR3 sequences, under 30% recorded once. The material sequenced was blood. These receptor sequences come from a woman aged 80 or over in good health.

The table lists this clonotype with many counts. The chain has TRBV4-3 and TRBJ2-7; either TRBD1 or TRBD2 may supply D (5 bases each). Germline loops: CDR1 LGHNA, CDR2 YSLEER. This CDR3 has 15 amino acids. Trimming cost V 0 bases and J 2 bases, with 11 bases left between them. The CDR3 DNA reads as TGCGCCAGCAGCCAAGATTTTGGGGGAACCTACGAGCAGTACTTC. Protein sequence: CASSQDFGGTYEQYF.

In this sample, this clonotype turned up many times. J is TRBJ1-1 and V is TRBV7-2, with D possibly matching TRBD1 (5 bases). V lost 4 bases, J lost 4 bases, and 13 bases lay in between. Germline V lookup: CDR1 SGHTA, CDR2 FQGNSA. CDR3 length: 14 amino acids. In nucleotides, the CDR3 is TGTGCCAGCAGCTACGCCCGGGGGTTCACTGAAGCTTTCTTT. Its protein product is CASSYARGFTEAFF.

This clonotype was picked up a small number of times. The junction departs from germline at one end; a sequencing error may be responsible. The chain is built from TRBV6-5 and TRBJ1-2, with D unclear. Germline V gives CDR1 MNHEY, CDR2 SVGAGI. The CDR3 has 14 amino acids. The CDR3 region has the DNA TGTACCAGCAGTCCCGCGAGGGCTAACTATGGCTACACCTTC. It yields the protein CTSSPARANYGYTF.

The table lists this clonotype with a count of one. A read error is possible here, since a much larger clone lies one base away. The chain uses TRBV18 and TRBJ2-3; D possibly corresponds to TRBD1 (5 bases). Trimming left V 8 bases short and J 0 bases short, with 12 bases between. Germline CDR1 is KGHSH and CDR2 is LQKENI. The CDR3 contains 14 residues. This chain's CDR3 is CASRGLKSTDTQYF. CDR3 in DNA: TGTGCCAGCAGGGGCCTTAAAAGCACAGATACGCAGTATTTT.

This clonotype showed up many times. The V gene is TRBV6-6, the J gene TRBJ2-3; D gene unclear. In germline, CDR1 is MNHNY, CDR2 SVGAGI (reference sequence). The CDR3 extends over 13 amino acids. V shed 7 bases and J shed 2 bases, with 10 bases lying between them. The CDR3 bases are TGTGCCAGCACGGATACTTTCACAGATACGCAGTATTTT. Protein sequence: CASTDTFTDTQYF.

Ten or more counts support this clonotype. The germline gene is not matched at one end of the junction; a read error may be the cause. This chain uses TRBV7-7 with TRBJ2-1, with unresolved D. CDR3 length: 13 amino acids. In germline, CDR1 is SSHAT, CDR2 FNYEAQ (reference sequence). The CDR3: CASSFLSSNEQFF. The CDR3 nucleotides are TGTGCTAGCAGCTTTTTATCCTCGAATGAGCAGTTCTTC.

Concerning this clonotype itself: Compared with germline, one end of the junction differs, possibly owing to a read error. The J gene is TRBJ2-3, the V gene TRBV11-3; 7 bases map to TRBD1. The CDR3 has 20 amino acids. CDR1 and CDR2 (germline): SGHNT, YENEEA. As DNA, the CDR3 is TGTGCCAGCAGCTTAGGTAGCGCCGGGACAGCTCTCCCAATAATAGATACGCGGTATTTT. The encoded protein is CASSLGSAGTALPIIDTRYF.

The chain carries TRBV7-2 and TRBJ2-1; 8 bases map to TRBD2. CDR1 SGHTA and CDR2 FQGNSA come from the germline V gene. CDR3 length: 19 residues. V trimming: 5 bases; J trimming: 0 bases; junction bases outside the gene matches: 15. CDR3 amino acids: CASSRGGTRPRSSYNEQFF. The CDR3 coding sequence is TGTGCCAGCAGCCGGGGGGGAACGAGACCCAGGAGCTCCTACAATGAGCAGTTCTTC.

This clonotype appeared many times. The genes are TRBV5-4 and TRBJ2-4; D possibly corresponds to TRBD1 (6 bases). V was clipped by 4 bases and J by 5 bases, with 10 bases between them. Per germline, CDR1 SGHNT and CDR2 YYREEE (reference sequence). The CDR3 is made up of 13 amino acids. The DNA for the CDR3 is TGTGCCAGCAGCATACGACAGGAAAACATTCAGTACTTC. This translates into CASSIRQENIQYF. Looking up the rest from reference TRBV5-4 and TRBJ2-4 gives the full variable domain: ETGVTQSPTHLIKTRGQQVTLRCSSQSGHNTVSWYQQALGQGPQFIFQYYREEENGRGNFPPRFSGLQFPNYSSELNVNALELDDSALYLCASSIRQENIQYFGAGTRLSVL.

This clonotype was seen ten or more times. The chain has TRBV29-1 and TRBJ2-5; the match to TRBD1 covers 8 bases. Germline CDR1 reads SQVTM; CDR2 reads ANQGSEA. V gave up 1 base and J gave up 2 bases; unmatched junction bases: 9. The length of the CDR3 is 16 residues. The CDR3 coding sequence is TGCAGCGTTGAAGGAGGACAGGGTAGATTTCAAGAGACCCAGTACTTC. This translates into CSVEGGQGRFQETQYF.

This clonotype occurred many times. The V and J genes are TRBV9 and TRBJ1-1; possibly TRBD1 for D (5 bases). This CDR3 is 16 amino acids long. V was clipped by 3 bases and J by 2 bases, with 17 bases between them. Germline V gene data show CDR1 as SGDLS and CDR2 as YYNGEE. CDR3 DNA sequence: TGTGCCAGCAGCGGGGGGGGGGTGCTCAGCAACACTGAAGCTTTCTTT. This codes for CASSGGGVLSNTEAFF.

This chain joins TRBV7-9 and TRBJ1-2; TRBD1 agrees at 10 bases. Germline lookup yields CDR1 SEHNR and CDR2 FQNEAQ (reference sequence). The CDR3 totals 19 residues. V was clipped by 4 bases and J by 8 bases; unmatched bases: 22. CDR3 protein: CASSSPRARTGTGVWGYTF. CDR3 nucleotides: TGTGCCAGCAGCTCCCCCCGGGCTCGCACCGGGACAGGGGTTTGGGGCTACACCTTC.

Concerning this clonotype itself: Just one base apart from a much larger clone, this may be a read error. V is TRBV7-2 and J is TRBJ2-1; D is unresolved. CDR1 is SGHTA, CDR2 FQGNSA, per germline. The CDR3 contains 13 residues. Trimming cost V 3 bases and J 9 bases, with 12 bases left between them. The CDR3 sequence: CASSLSPSAEQFF. CDR3 coding DNA: TGTGCCAGCAGCTTGAGCCCAAGTGCTGAGCAGTTCTTC.

This chain joins TRBV29-1 and TRBJ2-1, with D possibly TRBD2 on 5 matching bases. Germline CDR1 SQVTM, CDR2 ANQGSEA. The length of the CDR3 is 14 residues. Trimming removed 4 bases from V and 2 bases from J, with 12 bases in between. In nucleotides, the CDR3 is TGCAGCGTTGTCTTCCGGGATCCCTACAATGAGCAGTTCTTC. Amino acid sequence: CSVVFRDPYNEQFF.